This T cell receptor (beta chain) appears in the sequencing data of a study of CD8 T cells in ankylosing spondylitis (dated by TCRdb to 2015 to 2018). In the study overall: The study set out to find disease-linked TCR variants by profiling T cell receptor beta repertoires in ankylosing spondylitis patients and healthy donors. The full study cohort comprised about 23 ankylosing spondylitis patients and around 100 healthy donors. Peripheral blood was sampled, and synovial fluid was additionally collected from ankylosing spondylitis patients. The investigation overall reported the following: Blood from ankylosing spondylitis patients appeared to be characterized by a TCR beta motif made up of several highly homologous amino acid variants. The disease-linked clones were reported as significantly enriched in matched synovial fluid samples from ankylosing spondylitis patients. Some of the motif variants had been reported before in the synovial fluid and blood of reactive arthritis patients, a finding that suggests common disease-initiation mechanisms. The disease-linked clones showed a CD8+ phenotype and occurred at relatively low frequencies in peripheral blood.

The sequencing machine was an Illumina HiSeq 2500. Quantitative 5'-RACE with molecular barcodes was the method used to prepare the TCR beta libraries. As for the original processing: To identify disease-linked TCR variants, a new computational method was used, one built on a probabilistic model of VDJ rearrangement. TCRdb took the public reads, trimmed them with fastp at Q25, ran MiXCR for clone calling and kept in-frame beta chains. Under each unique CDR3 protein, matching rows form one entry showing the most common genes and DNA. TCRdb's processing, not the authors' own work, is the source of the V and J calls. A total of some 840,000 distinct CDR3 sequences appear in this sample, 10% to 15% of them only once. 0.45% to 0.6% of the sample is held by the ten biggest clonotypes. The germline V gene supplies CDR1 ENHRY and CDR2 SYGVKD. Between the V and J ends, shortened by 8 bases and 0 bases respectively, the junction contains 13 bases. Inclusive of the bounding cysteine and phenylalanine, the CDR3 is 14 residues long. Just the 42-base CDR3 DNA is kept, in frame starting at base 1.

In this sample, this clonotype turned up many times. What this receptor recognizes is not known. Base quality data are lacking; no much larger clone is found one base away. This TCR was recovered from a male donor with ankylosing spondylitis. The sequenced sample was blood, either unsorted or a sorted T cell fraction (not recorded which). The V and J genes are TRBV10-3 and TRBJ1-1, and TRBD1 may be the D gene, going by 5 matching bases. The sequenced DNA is TGTGCCATCTCCCCAGGGAACATGAACACTGAAGCTTTCTTT. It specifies CAISPGNMNTEAFF.